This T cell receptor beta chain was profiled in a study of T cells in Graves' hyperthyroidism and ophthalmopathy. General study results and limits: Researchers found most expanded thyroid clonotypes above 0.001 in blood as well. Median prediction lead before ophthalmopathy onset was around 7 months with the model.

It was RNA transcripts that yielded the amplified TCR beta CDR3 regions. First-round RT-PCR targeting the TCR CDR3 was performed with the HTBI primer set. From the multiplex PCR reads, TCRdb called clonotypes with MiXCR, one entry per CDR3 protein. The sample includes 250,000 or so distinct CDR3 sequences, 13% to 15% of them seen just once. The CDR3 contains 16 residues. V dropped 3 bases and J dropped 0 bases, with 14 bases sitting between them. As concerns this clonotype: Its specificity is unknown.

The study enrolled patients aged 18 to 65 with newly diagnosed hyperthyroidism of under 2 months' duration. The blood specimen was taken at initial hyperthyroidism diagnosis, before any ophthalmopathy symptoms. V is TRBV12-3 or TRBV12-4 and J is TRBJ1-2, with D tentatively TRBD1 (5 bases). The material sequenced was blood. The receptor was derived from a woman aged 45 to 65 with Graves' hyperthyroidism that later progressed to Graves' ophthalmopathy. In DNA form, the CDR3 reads TGTGCCAGCAGTTTGGGGCGGAAACTTGCTAACTATGGCTACACCTTC. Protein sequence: CASSLGRKLANYGYTF.